This TCR beta chain was documented in a study of CD8+ T cells in alopecia areata. Overall study findings and caveats: Lesional tissue from the scalp (especially in alopecia totalis/universalis) showed higher clonality than normal scalp.

This clone was recorded a few times. Its antigen is as yet unknown. cDNA reverse transcribed from extracted RNA served as the sequencing template. Assay: immunoSEQ multiplex PCR; the TCRdb copy retains only in-frame clones and omits some. Altogether some 100,000 clones are present, roughly 68% being singletons, with the ten largest covering around 2.8%. Germline CDR1 SQVTM, CDR2 ANQGSEA. The CDR3 covers 11 residues. Trimming shortened V by 5 bases and J by 4 bases, and 9 bases separated the two germline ends. The sequence came from a human donor in good health. This sequence joins TRBV29-1 and TRBJ2-7, with D possibly matching TRBD1 (6 bases). What was sequenced was CD4+ T cells sorted from blood. As DNA, the CDR3 is TGCAGCGTTCGAACAGGGTACGAGCAGTACTTC. Translating it yields CSVRTGYEQYF.